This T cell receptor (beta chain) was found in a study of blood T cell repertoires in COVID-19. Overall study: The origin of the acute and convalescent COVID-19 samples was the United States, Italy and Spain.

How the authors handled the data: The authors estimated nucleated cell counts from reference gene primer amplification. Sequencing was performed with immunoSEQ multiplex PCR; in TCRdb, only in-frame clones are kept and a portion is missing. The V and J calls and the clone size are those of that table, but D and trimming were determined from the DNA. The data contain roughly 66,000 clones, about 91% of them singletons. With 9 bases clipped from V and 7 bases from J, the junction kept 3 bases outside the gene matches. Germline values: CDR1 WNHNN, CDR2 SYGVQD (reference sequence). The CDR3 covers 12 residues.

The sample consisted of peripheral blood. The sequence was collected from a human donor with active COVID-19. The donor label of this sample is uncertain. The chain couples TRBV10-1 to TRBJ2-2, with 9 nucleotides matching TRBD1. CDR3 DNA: TGCGCCAGACAGGGGGCCGGCGGGGAGCTGTTTTTT. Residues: CARQGAGGELFF.